These 12 T cell receptor beta chains were sequenced from one sample in a study of regulatory T cells in long-lasting Graves disease (dated by TCRdb to 2020 to 2023). Receptors were amplified or captured by multiplex PCR. Sequencing relied on an Illumina HiSeq 4000. CDR3 regions were amplified by Arm-PCR with iRepertoire HTBI primers to construct TCR beta libraries. TCRdb itself trimmed the public reads at Q25 with fastp, ran MiXCR and retained productive beta chains. Every entry covers one CDR3 protein and lists the most common genes and DNA from its rows. This sample comprises roughly 420,000 distinct CDR3 sequences, 15% to 18% of them detected only once. Approximately 22% of the sample belongs to the ten largest clones. The label giving this sample's time point can be read as: newly diagnosed GD, antithyroid drugs for less than 3 months. RNA was extracted from PBMCs in TRIzol for both TCR sequencing and RNA sequencing.

The sequenced sample was peripheral blood mononuclear cells (PBMCs), obtained at new diagnosis, from a patient treated with antithyroid drugs. The receptors here all came from a female donor with Graves disease.

This clonotype was recorded a few times. The chain carries TRBV2 and TRBJ2-5; no firm D call. The germline V gene encodes CDR1 SNHLY and CDR2 FYNNEI. V lost 7 bases and J 4 bases, leaving 16 bases between the germline ends. This CDR3 contains 14 residues. Written as DNA, the CDR3 is TGTGCCAGCAAATATGGAGTAGGACGAGAGACCCAGTACTTC. It specifies CASKYGVGRETQYF. The variable domain in full, completed from reference TRBV2 and TRBJ2-5, reads EPEVTQTPSHQVTQMGQEVILRCVPISNHLYFYWYRQILGQKVEFLVSFYNNEISEKSEIFDDQFSVERPDGSNFTLKIRSTKLEDSAMYFCASKYGVGRETQYFGPGTRLLVL.

The table lists this clonotype with many counts. Compared with germline, one end of the junction differs, possibly owing to a read error. The chain joins TRBV5-1 to TRBJ2-3, with TRBD2 identical over 9 bases. Germline CDR1 is SGHRS and CDR2 is YFSETQ. There are 16 residues in the CDR3. The CDR3 DNA follows: TGTGCCAGCAGCAGAACTAGCGGGTCCCGCACAGATACGCAGTATTTT. Translating it yields CASSRTSGSRTDTQYF.

This clonotype was recorded many times. The chain combines TRBV7-9 with TRBJ1-2; TRBD1 matches 10 bases. Per germline, CDR1 SEHNR and CDR2 FQNEAQ (reference sequence). V dropped 2 bases and J dropped 8; count of bases not matched to a gene: 2. The CDR3 is 13 residues long. For the CDR3, the DNA is TGTGCCAGCAGCTTACCGACAGGGGGCGGCTACACCTTC. Amino acid sequence: CASSLPTGGGYTF.

This clonotype was counted many times. This rearrangement joins TRBV4-3 to TRBJ1-1; D is uncertain. Germline CDR1 LGHNA, CDR2 YSLEER. Between the trimmed V and J ends, which lost 0 bases and 4 bases, there was a span of 9 bases. The length of the CDR3 is 14 residues. CDR3 amino acids: CASSQEYDGTEAFF. CDR3 DNA sequence: TGCGCCAGCAGCCAAGAGTATGATGGCACTGAAGCTTTCTTT.

The gene calls are TRBV24-1 and TRBJ2-2; 9 bases align to TRBD1. Germline CDR1 is KGHDR and CDR2 is SFDVKD. Trimming at V came to 2 bases and at J to 3 bases, leaving 3 bases not matched to a gene. CDR3 length: 16 amino acids. In DNA form, the CDR3 reads TGTGCCACCAGTGATTCACAGGGGGCGGACACCGGGGAGCTGTTTTTT. This sequence encodes CATSDSQGADTGELFF.

V and J are TRBV7-9 and TRBJ1-4; the match to TRBD1 covers 9 bases. The V and J ends lost 5 bases and 8 bases, in that order; junction bases with no gene match: 9. The CDR3 contains 15 residues. In germline, CDR1 is SEHNR, CDR2 FQNEAQ (reference sequence). In nucleotides, the CDR3 is TGTGCCAGCAGCCCCCAGGGACAGGGTCGGGAAAAACTGTTTTTT. Its translation is CASSPQGQGREKLFF.

This clonotype was counted many times. This chain joins TRBV27 and TRBJ1-2; D call uncertain. CDR1 and CDR2 from the germline V gene are MNHEY and SMNVEV (reference sequence). V was shortened by 2 bases and J by 3 bases, with 7 bases between the two germline ends. This CDR3 comprises 13 residues. The CDR3, as DNA: TGTGCCAGCAGTTTACGGCAGGACTATGGCTACACCTTC. This sequence encodes CASSLRQDYGYTF.

This clonotype was recorded at least ten times. The genes are TRBV24-1 and TRBJ2-1, with TRBD1 matching 7 bases. V was clipped by 4 bases and J by 5 bases; unmatched bases: 4. The CDR3 is 14 residues long. The germline V gene encodes CDR1 KGHDR and CDR2 SFDVKD. The CDR3 here is CATSDLTGDNEQFF. In DNA, the CDR3 is TGTGCCACCAGTGACCTAACAGGGGACAATGAGCAGTTCTTC.

In this sample, this clonotype turned up a few times. The chain is built from TRBV28 and TRBJ2-6; D perhaps matches TRBD1 (5 bases). With 5 bases removed from V and 0 bases from J, the gap between germline ends came to 17 bases. Germline loops: CDR1 MDHEN, CDR2 SYDVKM. CDR3 length: 18 amino acids. CDR3 amino acids: CASSHLTGRRSGANVLTF. In DNA form, the CDR3 reads TGTGCCAGCAGTCACCTCACAGGACGCCGCTCTGGGGCCAACGTCCTGACTTTC.

This clonotype was found many times. V is TRBV5-1 and J is TRBJ2-1; D tentatively reads TRBD1 or TRBD2 (5 bases each). Germline assignment: CDR1 SGHRS and CDR2 YFSETQ. The CDR3 runs to 15 residues. V lost 1 base and J lost 8, with 16 bases in between. CDR3 loop: CASSLRPPGGDEQFF. The CDR3 DNA reads TGCGCCAGCAGCTTGAGACCACCTGGGGGAGATGAGCAGTTCTTC.

This clonotype was observed at least ten times. V and J are TRBV2 and TRBJ2-4, with 7 nucleotides matching TRBD1. This CDR3 has 16 amino acids. V lost 8 bases, J lost 2 bases, and 12 bases stayed unmatched. Per the germline V gene, CDR1 is SNHLY and CDR2 is FYNNEI. The CDR3 loop reads CASGDREFLTKNIQYF. The CDR3 coding sequence is TGTGCCAGCGGAGACAGGGAATTCTTGACCAAAAACATTCAGTACTTC.

This clonotype was recorded many times. The chain couples TRBV12-3 or TRBV12-4 to TRBJ1-1; D possibly corresponds to TRBD1 (6 bases). The CDR3 is made up of 13 amino acids. V was shortened by 10 bases and J by 5 bases, with 17 bases between the two germline ends. The CDR3: CATLTGWGTEAFF. As DNA, the CDR3 is TGTGCCACCCTTACAGGGTGGGGAACTGAAGCTTTCTTT.